This TCR beta chain came from a study of identical twins (dated by TCRdb to 2015 to 2016). Context from the whole study: To test whether fetal clonotypes persist, the study used deep sequencing on TCR alpha and beta repertoires from monozygotic twins, unrelated adults of various ages, and cord blood. To rule out contamination, the twin experiments were replicated at different times with different library preparation protocols.

Library creation used 5' RACE. Sequencing was performed on an Illumina HiSeq 2000. Template switching added a universal primer binding site, and the final cDNA carried a unique molecular identifier that allowed TCR cDNA molecules to be counted accurately. Specific primers in the conserved constant-segment region were used to synthesize first-strand cDNA for the TCR alpha and beta chains. To control for contamination, every cDNA library was double barcoded, receiving both a SMART-Mk sample barcode and Illumina barcodes. TruSeq adapter sequences along with Illumina sample barcodes were introduced in two successive PCR steps. Sequencing of the TCR alpha and beta cDNA libraries was done on the Illumina HiSeq platform using custom primers. As for the original processing: MiGEC was used to process raw reads and extract unique molecular identifiers, and MiXCR was used to find CDR3 positions. For each individual, recombination models were inferred using an EM algorithm with the repgenHMM and IGoR tools. Shared clonotype analysis was performed with the tcR package in R, normalizing sharing by the product of cloneset sizes. To study raw recombination without the effects of thymic and clonal selection, out-of-frame nonproductive sequences were analyzed. TCRdb reanalyzed the raw reads on its own, using fastp at Q25 for trimming and MiXCR for clone calling, and kept in-frame beta chains. Every CDR3 protein is listed once, alongside the most common genes and DNA of its rows. TCRdb's processing, not the study's, gives the V and J calls here. Present in this sample are 450,000 or so distinct CDR3 sequences, 14% of which were seen just once. Of the sample, approximately 1% falls within the top ten clones.

The study at large found these results: Invariant T cells such as MAIT and iNKT could partly confound zero-insertion analyses, although diverse VJ usage argued against such confounding for most clonotypes. In monozygotic twins, out-of-frame TCR alpha sharing was systematically underestimated by recombination models, although the models agreed with sharing between unrelated individuals. A weaker excess of twin sharing was found in beta out-of-frame sequences because the signal-to-noise ratio was lowered by fewer shared sequences. Because the same donors could not be followed over many years, the conclusions relied on cross-sectional statistical analysis. Abundant cord blood beta clonotypes carried fewer insertions; young adult naive repertoires showed a weaker similar trend, while memory repertoires showed none. Out-of-frame TCR alpha sequences shared between twins showed an excess of low generation-probability sequences compared with coincidental sharing between unrelated individuals.

On this clonotype itself: No antigen is known for it. No base quality information exists; no much larger clone differs at one position.

Every donor was a healthy Caucasian. Three pairs of female monozygotic twins, all aged about 18 to 29 years, were included in the twin cohort. Positive isolation kits from Invitrogen were used to isolate CD4+ and CD8+ T cell populations. CDR1 is given as SEHNR and CDR2 as FQNEAQ, both from the germline V gene (reference sequence). V lost 8 bases and J lost 3 bases, and the count of bases not matched to a germline gene is 9. From cysteine to phenylalanine, the CDR3 is 15 amino acids long. Just the 45-base CDR3 DNA is kept, in frame starting at base 1. Separately, the same data were catalogued under a study of yellow fever vaccine responses in identical twins. Taken from the second paper: The T cell response to vaccination in identical twins was reported by the authors to appear partly convergent and partly personalized. In identical twins, the study followed T cell clones that responded to the vaccine with precision.

This receptor was taken from a woman between 18 and 30 years old in good health. Input material: CD4+ T cells sorted from blood. The rearrangement combines TRBV7-9 with TRBJ2-3, with 9 bases in between that match TRBD2. The nucleotide sequence reads TGTGCCAGCGGTGCGGGAGGGCCCCAGACAGATACGCAGTATTTT. It encodes CASGAGGPQTDTQYF.